The next 21 T cell receptor beta chains were all read from a single sample in a study of cytotoxic CD8 clonotypes in ibrutinib-treated CLL (dated by TCRdb to the early 2020s). The library was made by the immunoSEQ multiplex PCR assay. TCRdb re-hosts the immuneACCESS table, in-frame sequences only. Its copies lack some clones; in the studies checked, an unresolved V gene accounts for under half of them, and the cause for the rest is not known. The sample table records approximately 350,000 clones; about 64% of these occur just once. The ten largest make up around 6.3% of the sample. The source material was PBMCs, sampled after 36 months of ibrutinib treatment. The receptor source for this set is a human donor with chronic lymphocytic leukemia.

The J gene is TRBJ2-7, the V gene TRBV15, with no clear D. Germline lookup yields CDR1 LNHNV and CDR2 YYDKDF (reference sequence). The CDR3 length is 13 residues. V shed 3 bases and J shed 6 bases, with 12 bases lying between them. The CDR3 reads CATSRYKVGEQYF. The DNA of the CDR3 is TGTGCCACCAGCAGGTACAAGGTTGGCGAGCAGTACTTC. Based on the CDR3 plus reference TRBV15 and TRBJ2-7, the full variable domain is DAMVIQNPRYQVTQFGKPVTLSCSQTLNHNVMYWYQQKSSQAPKLLFHYYDKDFNNEADTPDNFQSRRPNTSFCFLDIRSPGLGDTAMYLCATSRYKVGEQYFGPGTRLTVT.

This clone has only a few counts. V and J are TRBV29-1 and TRBJ2-5; 10 bases are a match to TRBD2. Trimming took 4 bases from V and 5 from J; bases not matched to a gene: 10. The germline gives CDR1 SQVTM, CDR2 ANQGSEA. This CDR3 region has 15 residues. This chain's CDR3 is CSVGGTSGNVETQYF. The CDR3 nucleotides read TGCAGCGTTGGCGGCACTAGCGGGAACGTGGAGACCCAGTACTTC.

The table lists this clone with a few counts. V and J are TRBV5-1 and TRBJ2-4; TRBD1 aligns across 8 bases. The J segment lost 9 bases and the V segment lost 2 bases, leaving 7 bases of the junction unmatched. The V gene's germline CDR1 is SGHRS and CDR2 YFSETQ. The CDR3 consists of 14 residues. The CDR3 here is CASSFGTGHGIQYF. In nucleotides, the CDR3 is TGCGCCAGCAGCTTTGGGACAGGACATGGCATTCAGTACTTC.

This sequence joins TRBV2 and TRBJ1-1; D perhaps matches TRBD1 (5 bases). The V gene lost 11 bases and the J gene lost 0 bases, with 16 bases spanning the gap. This CDR3 is built from 14 residues. Germline V gives CDR1 SNHLY, CDR2 FYNNEI. Here the CDR3 reads CAGTGGRLNTEAFF. The CDR3 DNA follows: TGTGCCGGTACTGGGGGACGGTTGAACACTGAAGCTTTCTTT. The full variable domain, completed using reference TRBV2 and TRBJ1-1, is EPEVTQTPSHQVTQMGQEVILRCVPISNHLYFYWYRQILGQKVEFLVSFYNNEISEKSEIFDDQFSVERPDGSNFTLKIRSTKLEDSAMYFCAGTGGRLNTEAFFGQGTRLTVV.

This clone was detected only a few times. The rearrangement uses TRBV19 and TRBJ2-3; tentatively, D is TRBD2 (5 bases). This CDR3 is 15 amino acids long. The ends were cut back, 7 bases at V and 5 bases at J, with 19 bases in the middle. CDR1 is LNHDA and CDR2 is SQIVND in the germline V gene (reference sequence). The CDR3 DNA follows: TGTGCCAGTACCCGCCGTACAGCGGCGAGAGATACGCAGTATTTT. This translates into CASTRRTAARDTQYF.

This clone showed up just once. The rearrangement uses TRBV7-2 and TRBJ2-7; 8 bases map to TRBD2. Trimming cost V 4 bases and J 4 bases; bases outside gene matches: 9. CDR3 length equals 15 residues. CDR1 and CDR2 from the germline V gene are SGHTA and FQGNSA. Here the CDR3 reads CASSYKPGLAYEQYF. In DNA form, the CDR3 reads TGTGCCAGCAGCTACAAACCAGGACTAGCTTACGAGCAGTACTTC.

The rearrangement links TRBV6-1 to TRBJ2-1; D might be TRBD1 (5 bases). Deletions cut 3 bases from V and 3 bases from J, with 12 bases between. Germline CDR1 reads MNHNS; CDR2 reads SASEGT. This CDR3 contains 15 residues. In nucleotides, the CDR3 is TGTGCCAGCAGTGACTGGCAGGGCAACTACAATGAGCAGTTCTTC. It codes for CASSDWQGNYNEQFF.

The chain has TRBV18 and TRBJ2-1; D might be TRBD1 (6 bases). The CDR3 runs 15 residues. The V gene's germline CDR1 is KGHSH and CDR2 LQKENI. Trimming cost V 0 bases and J 5 bases, with 11 bases left between them. The CDR3 DNA reads TGTGCCAGCTCACCACCGCCAGGGGCCAACAATGAGCAGTTCTTC. It yields the protein CASSPPPGANNEQFF.

The rearrangement links TRBV11-2 to TRBJ2-7; the D is unclear. The CDR3 length is 14 residues. V was pared by 1 base and J by 2 bases, with 9 bases between. Germline V gene lookup returns CDR1 SGHAT and CDR2 FQNNGV. The CDR3, as DNA: TGTGCCAGCAGCTTAGCGAGTTTCCCCTACGAGCAGTACTTC. Translation: CASSLASFPYEQYF.

V is TRBV6-5 and J is TRBJ2-7, with a possible D match to TRBD1 (5 bases). Looked up from germline, CDR1 is MNHEY and CDR2 is SVGAGI. The CDR3 length is 14 residues. Trimming took 2 bases from V and 5 from J, leaving 13 bases between them. For the CDR3, the DNA is TGTGCCAGCAGTTACCATCTGTCCAGGGACGAGCAGTACTTC. Translation: CASSYHLSRDEQYF.

This chain connects TRBV18 to TRBJ2-5, with 12 nucleotides matching TRBD2. CDR3 length: 19 amino acids. The germline CDR1 and CDR2 sequences are KGHSH and LQKENI. The V gene end was trimmed by 3 bases and the J gene end by 4 bases; junction bases not matched to a gene: 15. As DNA, the CDR3 is TGTGCCAGCTCACCTCTCGTCCCGGGACTAGCGGGTCATCGAGAGACCCAGTACTTC. Its translation is CASSPLVPGLAGHRETQYF. The full variable domain, rest sourced from reference TRBV18 and TRBJ2-5, is NAGVMQNPRHLVRRRGQEARLRCSPMKGHSHVYWYRQLPEEGLKFMVYLQKENIIDESGMPKERFSAEFPKEGPSILRIQQVVRGDSAAYFCASSPLVPGLAGHRETQYFGPGTRLLVL.

This clone was observed a single time. This chain uses TRBV23-1 with TRBJ2-4; unclear D gene. TRBV23-1 is an open reading frame whose function is uncertain. CDR3 length: 14 residues. Trimming shortened V by 4 bases and J by 4 bases, and 11 bases separated the two germline ends. The DNA for the CDR3 is TGCGCCAGCAGTCTCCGGGCAGAGAAAAACATTCAGTACTTC. It translates to CASSLRAEKNIQYF.

This clone was seen only a few times. This may arise from a read error, as a much more abundant clone is one base away. V usage is TRBV11-1 and J usage is TRBJ2-3; D is uncertain. Germline values: CDR1 SGHAT, CDR2 FQDESV (reference sequence). The CDR3 has 12 residues. The V gene lost 1 base and the J gene lost 2 bases, with 1 base spanning the gap. CDR3 region: CASSLDTDTQYF. Here the CDR3 DNA reads TGTGCCAGCAGCTTAGACACAGATACGCAGTATTTT.

V is TRBV11-3 and J is TRBJ2-3, with D tentatively TRBD2 (6 bases). The CDR3 runs to 15 residues. The V gene lost 5 bases and the J gene lost 3 bases, with 15 bases spanning the gap. Germline V lookup: CDR1 SGHNT, CDR2 YENEEA. The DNA of the CDR3 is TGTGCCAGCAGCGCGGAGGGATTGGGTACAGATACGCAGTATTTT. Protein: CASSAEGLGTDTQYF.

The rearrangement links TRBV9 to TRBJ1-6, with 10 positions matching TRBD1. The CDR3 length is 15 residues. Per the germline V gene, CDR1 is SGDLS and CDR2 is YYNGEE. Trimming took 4 bases from V and 5 from J; bases not matched to a gene: 3. CDR3 bases: TGTGCCAGCAGCACGGGGACAGGGGATAATTCACCCCTCCACTTT. Translation gives CASSTGTGDNSPLHF.

V and J are TRBV18 and TRBJ2-7; 9 bases fit TRBD1. Germline V CDR1 and CDR2: KGHSH, LQKENI. Trimming cost V 4 bases and J 1 base; bases outside gene matches: 5. This CDR3 comprises 15 residues. The CDR3 region is CASSLKGQGSYEQYF. CDR3 bases: TGTGCCAGCTCACTAAAGGGACAGGGATCCTACGAGCAGTACTTC.

The CDR3: CASSKLGETQYF. In nucleotides, the CDR3 is TGTGCCAGCAGCAAACTTGGTGAGACCCAGTACTTC. This chain connects TRBV6-5 to TRBJ2-5; D ambiguous. V lost 6 bases and J 5 bases, leaving 10 bases between the germline ends. CDR1 and CDR2 from the germline V gene are MNHEY and SVGAGI. The CDR3 length is 12 residues.

V gene TRBV2 combines with J gene TRBJ1-6; possibly TRBD1 for D (5 bases). The CDR3 sequence is 12 residues long. The germline V and J ends were trimmed by 6 bases and 10 bases, with 10 bases remaining between them. Germline V lookup: CDR1 SNHLY, CDR2 FYNNEI. For the CDR3, the DNA is TGTGCCAGCAGGGGGCAGGTATCACCCCTCCACTTT. Protein sequence: CASRGQVSPLHF. Combining the CDR3 with reference TRBV2 and TRBJ1-6 gives the whole variable domain EPEVTQTPSHQVTQMGQEVILRCVPISNHLYFYWYRQILGQKVEFLVSFYNNEISEKSEIFDDQFSVERPDGSNFTLKIRSTKLEDSAMYFCASRGQVSPLHFGNGTRLTVT.

The chain uses TRBV5-8 and TRBJ1-5, with TRBD1 as a possible D gene (5 bases). Looked up from germline, CDR1 is SGHTS and CDR2 is YDEGEE. V lost 4 bases and J lost 0, with 8 bases in between. The CDR3 loop spans 14 amino acids. In DNA form, the CDR3 reads TGTGCCAGCAGCGACAGCTATAGCAATCAGCCCCAGCATTTT. This sequence encodes CASSDSYSNQPQHF.

V gene TRBV5-5 combines with J gene TRBJ2-7; 12 bases line up with TRBD1. The CDR3 consists of 15 residues. V gave up 4 bases and J gave up 5 bases; unmatched junction bases: 7. Per the germline V gene, CDR1 is SGHKS and CDR2 is YYEKEE (reference sequence). The DNA for the CDR3 is TGTGCCAGCAGCACCCCCGGGACAGGGGGCAACGAGCAGTACTTC. Translating gives CASSTPGTGGNEQYF.

The CDR3 is CASSETPAYEQYF. For the CDR3, the DNA is TGCGCCAGCAGTGAAACGCCAGCCTACGAGCAGTACTTC. This chain connects TRBV10-1 to TRBJ2-7, with D unresolved. Germline V CDR1 and CDR2: WNHNN, SYGVQD (reference sequence). Between the trimmed V and J ends, which lost 3 bases and 2 bases, there was a span of 8 bases. The CDR3 runs 13 residues.